One and the same sample provided the 29 T cell receptor beta chains below, sequenced in a study of PD-L1 blockade in urothelial cancer. The data were produced by immunoSEQ multiplex PCR, yet TCRdb's version contains in-frame clones alone and is incomplete. The sample records about 120,000 clones, roughly 88% being singletons. Indicated time point: peripheral blood 6 weeks after treatment start. Sequencing was performed on PBMCs, taken around atezolizumab (anti-PD-L1) treatment. The receptors shown here come from a man aged 45 to 65 with urothelial cancer.

This chain uses TRBV5-1 with TRBJ2-5; perhaps TRBD2 as D (6 bases). V was trimmed by 4 bases and J by 1 base, leaving 20 bases between them. This CDR3 contains 17 residues. The germline V gene has CDR1 SGHRS and CDR2 YFSETQ. The DNA for the CDR3 is TGCGCCAGCAGCGATCCTAACCTTAGCGGATCCCAAGAGACCCAGTACTTC. Amino acid sequence: CASSDPNLSGSQETQYF. Filled out from reference TRBV5-1 and TRBJ2-5, the complete variable domain reads KAGVTQTPRYLIKTRGQQVTLSCSPISGHRSVSWYQQTPGQGLQFLFEYFSETQRNKGNFPGRFSGRQFSNSRSEMNVSTLELGDSALYLCASSDPNLSGSQETQYFGPGTRLLVL.

This rearrangement joins TRBV18 to TRBJ2-1, with 10 bases fitting TRBD2. The CDR3 is made up of 15 amino acids. V was clipped by 5 bases and J by 2 bases; unmatched bases: 3. CDR1 is KGHSH, CDR2 LQKENI, per germline. CDR3 residues: CASSLTSGTYNEQFF. Here the CDR3 DNA reads TGTGCCAGCTCATTAACTAGCGGGACCTACAATGAGCAGTTCTTC.

The chain uses TRBV7-9 and TRBJ2-1, with TRBD1 matching 9 bases. This CDR3 contains 15 residues. Germline lookup yields CDR1 SEHNR and CDR2 FQNEAQ (reference sequence). V was clipped by 3 bases and J by 8 bases; unmatched bases: 8. CDR3 in DNA: TGTGCCAGCAGCTTGCCGGGACAGGGTGCGGATGAGCAGTTCTTC. Residues: CASSLPGQGADEQFF. Drawing the rest from reference TRBV7-9 and TRBJ2-1, the complete variable domain is DTGVSQNPRHKITKRGQNVTFRCDPISEHNRLYWYRQTLGQGPEFLTYFQNEAQLEKSRLLSDRFSAERPKGSFSTLEIQRTEQGDSAMYLCASSLPGQGADEQFFGPGTRLTVL.

The V and J genes are TRBV6-6 and TRBJ2-2, with a tentative D call TRBD1 (6 bases). Trimming took off 9 bases at V and 3 bases at J, with 11 bases between the two ends. The germline gives CDR1 MNHNY, CDR2 SVGAGI (reference sequence). CDR3 size: 13 residues. The CDR3 is CASTGRHTGELFF. In nucleotides, the CDR3 is TGTGCCAGTACAGGGAGACACACCGGGGAGCTGTTTTTT.

The chain combines TRBV9 with TRBJ2-3; 7 bases fit TRBD2. CDR3 length: 15 residues. Losses at the gene ends were 3 bases for V and 3 bases for J; bases not matched to a gene: 7. Per germline, CDR1 SGDLS and CDR2 YYNGEE. DNA for the CDR3: TGTGCCAGCAGCGACAGCGGGATCGGAACAGATACGCAGTATTTT. This sequence encodes CASSDSGIGTDTQYF.

The rearrangement joins TRBV6-6 to TRBJ2-4, with TRBD2 matching over 7 bases. The CDR3 sequence is 13 residues long. CDR1 and CDR2 from the germline V gene are MNHNY and SVGAGI (reference sequence). After removal of 7 bases from V and 7 bases from J, the junction contained 7 bases not matched to a gene. Here the CDR3 DNA reads TGTGCCAGCAAGGAAGCGGGATCCAACATTCAGTACTTC. It specifies CASKEAGSNIQYF.

This clone came up once. This chain links TRBV6-1 with TRBJ2-1; 12 nucleotides align to TRBD1. Germline-derived CDR1 and CDR2 are MNHNS and SASEGT. This CDR3 spans 15 amino acids. V was clipped by 5 bases and J by 8 bases; unmatched bases: 7. The CDR3 reads CASSRAGQGAYEQFF. CDR3 DNA sequence: TGTGCCAGCAGTAGGGCGGGACAGGGGGCCTATGAGCAGTTCTTC.

The chain joins TRBV5-6 to TRBJ1-2; D call uncertain. This CDR3 region has 13 residues. Trimming left V 5 bases short and J 2 bases short, with 10 bases between. Germline V CDR1 and CDR2: SGHDT, YYEEEE. CDR3 sequence reads: CASRRETNYGYTF. The DNA for the CDR3 is TGTGCCAGCAGGCGGGAAACCAACTATGGCTACACCTTC.

This chain joins TRBV28 and TRBJ2-7, with 10 bases lining up with TRBD2. Losses at the gene ends were 5 bases for V and 3 bases for J; bases not matched to a gene: 10. Germline values: CDR1 MDHEN, CDR2 SYDVKM. The CDR3 totals 16 residues. The CDR3 loop reads CASSLLAASGSYEQYF. The CDR3 nucleotides are TGTGCCAGCAGTCTCCTAGCGGCTAGCGGGAGCTACGAGCAGTACTTC. Combining the CDR3 with reference TRBV28 and TRBJ2-7 gives the whole variable domain DVKVTQSSRYLVKRTGEKVFLECVQDMDHENMFWYRQDPGLGLRLIYFSYDVKMKEKGDIPEGYSVSREKKERFSLILESASTNQTSMYLCASSLLAASGSYEQYFGPGTRLTVT.

The chain recombines TRBV18 with TRBJ1-1, with D unclear. Trimming left V 8 bases short and J 1 base short, with 17 bases between. Germline-derived CDR1 and CDR2 are KGHSH and LQKENI. The CDR3 covers 15 residues. DNA of the CDR3: TGTGCCAGCACGGTCAACAGCTTCCCGAACACTGAAGCTTTCTTT. This sequence encodes CASTVNSFPNTEAFF.

The genes are TRBV19 and TRBJ2-1, with 11 positions matching TRBD1. CDR3 length: 16 residues. Trimming removed 5 bases from V and 6 bases from J; junction bases left unmatched: 9. Germline-derived CDR1 and CDR2 are LNHDA and SQIVND (reference sequence). The CDR3 DNA is TGTGCCAGTAGTTTACCAGGACAGGGGGCTAGCAATGAGCAGTTCTTC. Encoded protein: CASSLPGQGASNEQFF.

The gene calls are TRBV28 and TRBJ2-1; 11 nucleotides match TRBD2. Germline values: CDR1 MDHEN, CDR2 SYDVKM. The CDR3 totals 15 residues. J gave up 9 bases and V 6 bases, and 10 bases lay outside the gene matches. CDR3 DNA: TGTGCCAGCAGCCTTACTAGCGGGAGAAATATTGAGCAGTTCTTC. Translated, it gives CASSLTSGRNIEQFF.

The chain has TRBV7-8 and TRBJ2-3; TRBD2 might be the D (6 bases). The V gene lost 1 base and the J gene lost 3 bases, with 14 bases spanning the gap. There are 16 residues in the CDR3. Germline CDR1 and CDR2: SGHVS and FQNEAQ. The CDR3 reads CASSLESGLGTDTQYF. The CDR3 nucleotides read TGTGCCAGCAGCTTAGAAAGCGGGCTGGGAACAGATACGCAGTATTTT.

V gene TRBV7-2 combines with J gene TRBJ2-2, with 8 bases aligning to TRBD2. Germline lookup yields CDR1 SGHTA and CDR2 FQGNSA. The V and J ends lost 5 bases and 7 bases, in that order; junction bases with no gene match: 12. The CDR3 is 16 residues long. The CDR3 reads CASSRRTGGPGGELFF. DNA of the CDR3: TGTGCCAGCAGCCGAAGGACGGGAGGGCCGGGCGGGGAGCTGTTTTTT.

The CDR3 DNA reads TGTGCCAGCAGCTTGCACGGAGGATTCGGGGAGACCCAGTACTTC. Translated: CASSLHGGFGETQYF. The chain couples TRBV7-9 to TRBJ2-5; D possibly corresponds to TRBD2 (5 bases). This CDR3 region has 15 residues. Trimming took off 3 bases at V and 5 bases at J, with 16 bases between the two ends. Per germline, CDR1 SEHNR and CDR2 FQNEAQ (reference sequence).

This rearrangement joins TRBV6-5 to TRBJ2-7; 7 bases map to TRBD2. Germline values: CDR1 MNHEY, CDR2 SVGAGI. CDR3 size: 12 residues. The CDR3 DNA is TGTGCGGCGGGAGAAAGGTGGGGCGAGCAGTACTTC. Protein product: CAAGERWGEQYF.

V and J are TRBV19 and TRBJ1-5; D gene unclear. Trimming took 3 bases from V and 0 from J, leaving 18 bases between them. The CDR3 totals 18 residues. Germline V lookup: CDR1 LNHDA, CDR2 SQIVND (reference sequence). The CDR3 protein is CASSMDHGGPNSNQPQHF. CDR3 nucleotides: TGTGCCAGTAGTATGGACCACGGCGGGCCCAATAGCAATCAGCCCCAGCATTTT.

The chain uses TRBV21-1 and TRBJ1-5; TRBD1 is taken as the D call from the table, unchecked against the DNA. TRBV21-1 is reported as a pseudogene. This CDR3 is built from 21 residues. The CDR3 sequence is CASSPPLGGTGGVYSNQPQHF. CDR3 sequence (DNA): TGTGCCAGCAGCCCCCCCTTGGGTGGCACAGGGGGAGTGTATAGCAATCAGCCCCAGCATTTT.

Written as DNA, the CDR3 is TGTGCCAGTAGTATAGGACTAGCGGGAGGCAATGAGCAGTTCTTC. This codes for CASSIGLAGGNEQFF. The chain couples TRBV19 to TRBJ2-1, with 13 bases fitting TRBD2. The CDR3 consists of 15 residues. The ends lost 1 base at V and 6 bases at J; junction bases unmatched: 0. Germline V gene lookup returns CDR1 LNHDA and CDR2 SQIVND (reference sequence).

The chain is built from TRBV19 and TRBJ2-1; 7 bases align to TRBD2. The CDR3 has 13 residues. Unmatched junction bases numbered 4, after V lost 6 bases and J lost 5 bases. Germline V gene data show CDR1 as LNHDA and CDR2 as SQIVND (reference sequence). CDR3 region: CASRSGNNNEQFF. Here the CDR3 DNA reads TGTGCCAGTAGAAGCGGGAATAACAATGAGCAGTTCTTC.

This chain joins TRBV6-4 and TRBJ1-2, with TRBD1 identical over 7 bases. The junction had 8 bases not matched to a gene; V was cut back by 3 bases and J by 4 bases. Per germline, CDR1 MRHNA and CDR2 SNTAGT. There are 15 residues in the CDR3. CDR3 residues: CASSEGRGGLYGYTF. DNA of the CDR3: TGTGCCAGCAGTGAAGGGCGAGGGGGCCTCTATGGCTACACCTTC.

This sequence joins TRBV5-4 and TRBJ1-1; no clear D. Trimming shortened V by 0 bases and J by 1 base, and 4 bases separated the two germline ends. This CDR3 has 13 amino acids. Germline CDR1 SGHNT, CDR2 YYREEE (reference sequence). The CDR3 region is CASSLAGNTEAFF. DNA of the CDR3: TGTGCCAGCAGCTTGGCGGGGAACACTGAAGCTTTCTTT. The full variable domain, rest sourced from reference TRBV5-4 and TRBJ1-1, is ETGVTQSPTHLIKTRGQQVTLRCSSQSGHNTVSWYQQALGQGPQFIFQYYREEENGRGNFPPRFSGLQFPNYSSELNVNALELDDSALYLCASSLAGNTEAFFGQGTRLTVV.

The J gene is TRBJ1-5, the V gene TRBV2; 9 nucleotides align to TRBD1. The CDR3 contains 16 residues. Germline CDR1 SNHLY, CDR2 FYNNEI. J was trimmed by 3 bases and V by 7 bases; bases with no gene match: 10. The CDR3 is CASIGQGRNSNQPQHF. The CDR3 region has the DNA TGTGCCAGCATAGGACAGGGGCGAAACTCCAATCAGCCCCAGCATTTT.

The chain employs TRBV27 and TRBJ2-3, with D maybe TRBD2 (6 bases). The CDR3 extends over 18 amino acids. Germline CDR1 and CDR2: MNHEY and SMNVEV (reference sequence). Trimming cost V 5 bases and J 0 bases, with 21 bases left between them. The CDR3 DNA is TGTGCCAGCAGTCTGACCCCGCCAGCGGGCCTTAGCACAGATACGCAGTATTTT. This translates into CASSLTPPAGLSTDTQYF.

The chain has TRBV28 and TRBJ2-7, with D tentatively TRBD2 (6 bases). The CDR3 is made up of 12 amino acids. CDR1 and CDR2 from the germline V gene are MDHEN and SYDVKM. V was shortened by 10 bases and J by 0 bases, with 10 bases between the two germline ends. This CDR3 is CATEGISYEQYF. The CDR3 DNA reads as TGTGCCACGGAGGGAATCTCCTACGAGCAGTACTTC.

V gene TRBV28 combines with J gene TRBJ1-1, with a tentative D call TRBD1 (5 bases). V was cut by 6 bases and J by 1 base, with 9 bases left in between. The CDR3 length is 13 residues. Germline V gene data show CDR1 as MDHEN and CDR2 as SYDVKM. CDR3 in DNA: TGTGCCAGCAGGCTCCAGGGGAACACTGAAGCTTTCTTT. Translation: CASRLQGNTEAFF.

The rearrangement joins TRBV4-1 to TRBJ2-1; the match to TRBD2 covers 8 bases. V shed 4 bases, J shed 8 bases, and the junction held 13 bases outside the gene matches. Germline-derived CDR1 and CDR2 are MGHRA and YSYEKL. The CDR3 totals 16 residues. The CDR3 region is CASSPDAGTRIYEQFF. The CDR3 nucleotides read TGCGCCAGCAGCCCGGATGCCGGGACTAGGATATATGAGCAGTTCTTC.

The chain recombines TRBV5-1 with TRBJ2-7; 11 bases map to TRBD2. The CDR3 runs 19 residues. Unmatched junction bases numbered 13, after V lost 0 bases and J lost 2 bases. The V gene's germline CDR1 is SGHRS and CDR2 YFSETQ. The CDR3 DNA follows: TGCGCCAGCAGCTTGGATATAGGTAGCGGGAGGGCCCGTGCCTACGAGCAGTACTTC. Protein product: CASSLDIGSGRARAYEQYF. Full variable domain (missing parts from reference TRBV5-1 and TRBJ2-7): KAGVTQTPRYLIKTRGQQVTLSCSPISGHRSVSWYQQTPGQGLQFLFEYFSETQRNKGNFPGRFSGRQFSNSRSEMNVSTLELGDSALYLCASSLDIGSGRARAYEQYFGPGTRLTVT.

This rearrangement joins TRBV28 to TRBJ2-7; TRBD1 matches 7 bases. Germline V gene sequence: CDR1 MDHEN, CDR2 SYDVKM. This CDR3 is built from 15 residues. J was trimmed by 6 bases and V by 4 bases; bases with no gene match: 12. The chain's CDR3 is CASSSTGTALGEQYF. CDR3 nucleotide sequence: TGTGCCAGCAGTTCTACCGGGACAGCTCTAGGCGAGCAGTACTTC.